The clone carrying this T cell receptor beta chain was seen more than once but under ten times. Its specificity is unknown. This specimen comes from a study of beta chain features in type 1 diabetes. Looking at the study overall: Age, gender, cell numbers and subset yield matched between patients and controls. Regarding the study as a whole: In cDNA sequencing, cells with high TCR expression could be over-represented. VDJ junctions from type 1 diabetes patients carried fewer insertions and larger deletions. Significant though moderate, a shortening of TCRB CDR3s appeared in all four CD4+ subsets of Type 1 diabetes patients.

Every isolated RNA sample was fully reverse transcribed, so sequencing captured expressed TCRB transcripts. An average of approximately 4 million reads was obtained for naive, central memory and regulatory T cell samples. Repertoires were generated with immunoSEQ multiplex PCR, while TCRdb's copy carries only in-frame clones and drops some. The table records over 200,000 clones, roughly 10% of them present only once. V dropped 6 bases and J dropped 6 bases, with 23 bases sitting between them. This CDR3 has 17 residues. The germline CDR1 and CDR2 sequences are SNHLY and FYNNEI. This sequence joins TRBV2 and TRBJ2-2; a weak D match, TRBD1 (6 bases). This clonotype originated in a man younger than 45 with type 1 diabetes. What was sequenced was naive CD4+ T cells from blood. As DNA, the CDR3 is TGTGCCAGCAGGCCCCCTGGGGGCGGCGCGGCCCCCGGGGAGCTGTTTTTT. Its translation is CASRPPGGGAAPGELFF.